This TCR beta chain is drawn from a study of blood T cell repertoires in COVID-19. Study information: Italy, Spain and the United States were the sources of the convalescent and acute COVID-19 samples. Nucleic acid was either cDNA or gDNA, and it came from T cells, B-cell-depleted T cells, or PBMCs.

The V gene's germline CDR1 is LNHNV and CDR2 YYDKDF (reference sequence). CDR3 size: 13 residues. The V end lost 1 base, the J end lost 4 bases, and 7 bases lay between the germline ends. Per the study methods: Using reference gene primer amplification, nucleated cell counts were estimated. TCRdb keeps only in-frame clones here, not all; method: immunoSEQ multiplex PCR. V, J and clone size were drawn from that table, and D and trimming were deduced from the DNA. The sample comprises under 150,000 clones, around nine tenths of which are singletons, and about 1.6% rests with the top ten. Sequencing used peripheral blood. This chain joins TRBV15 and TRBJ2-5; D uncertain. The origin of this receptor is a human donor in a cohort sampled during active COVID-19. The CDR3 DNA reads as TGTGCCACCAGCAGAGCCCCCCTAGAGACCCAGTACTTC. Its translation is CATSRAPLETQYF.